Below, 14 T cell receptor beta chains from the same sample are listed, as sequenced in a study of blood T cell repertoires in COVID-19. TCRdb's table, derived via immunoSEQ multiplex PCR, lists solely in-frame clones and lacks some. The table records around 130,000 clones, less than 90% of them present only once. Material: PBMCs or T cells enriched from blood (not recorded which). These receptor sequences come from a man aged 25-45 years who had recovered from COVID-19.

This clone showed up just a few times. The chain links TRBV7-6 to TRBJ2-1; no reliable D call. Per germline, CDR1 SGHVS and CDR2 FNYEAQ. The V and J ends lost 5 bases and 2 bases respectively, with 13 bases between them. The CDR3 has 15 amino acids. CDR3 in DNA: TGTGCCAGCAGCCCCAGTGGGCTGACCTACAATGAGCAGTTCTTC. This translates into CASSPSGLTYNEQFF.

CDR3 amino acids: CASSEVDTPQGVTQYF. The CDR3 DNA sequence: TGTGCCAGCAGCGAGGTGGACACCCCCCAGGGGGTGACCCAGTACTTC. The chain combines TRBV9 with TRBJ2-5; 7 nucleotides line up with TRBD1. This CDR3 is built from 16 residues. CDR1 and CDR2 from the germline V gene are SGDLS and YYNGEE. The V segment lost 3 bases and the J segment 7 bases; nucleotides outside the gene matches: 15.

This chain joins TRBV2 and TRBJ1-2, with D possibly TRBD1 on 5 matching bases. The CDR3 consists of 13 residues. The V end lost 1 base, the J end lost 3 bases, and 6 bases lay between the germline ends. Germline V gene sequence: CDR1 SNHLY, CDR2 FYNNEI. The CDR3 DNA sequence: TGTGCCAGCAGTGAAGAAGGGGACTATGGCTACACCTTC. This codes for CASSEEGDYGYTF.

The rearrangement joins TRBV19 to TRBJ2-7; 7 bases fit TRBD1. With 6 bases clipped from V and 2 bases from J, the junction kept 10 bases outside the gene matches. This CDR3 is built from 15 residues. The germline gives CDR1 LNHDA, CDR2 SQIVND (reference sequence). CDR3 nucleotides: TGTGCCAGTAGCCCAGGGTGGGGACAGACCTACGAGCAGTACGTC. It translates to CASSPGWGQTYEQYV.

Many counts were recorded for this clone. The genes are TRBV2 and TRBJ2-2; possible D gene TRBD2, 5 bases. Looked up from germline, CDR1 is SNHLY and CDR2 is FYNNEI. Trimming took off 6 bases at V and 4 bases at J, with 21 bases between the two ends. The CDR3 totals 17 residues. CDR3: CASSDPDRDIGTGELFF. The CDR3 nucleotides are TGTGCCAGCAGCGATCCCGACCGGGATATTGGCACCGGGGAGCTGTTTTTT.

CDR3 nucleotides: TGTGCCAGCAGTTTTTGGGGCAGTTCCACCTACGAGCAGTACGTC. Its protein product is CASSFWGSSTYEQYV. V usage is TRBV27 and J usage is TRBJ2-7; TRBD1 might be the D (5 bases). There are 15 residues in the CDR3. Between the trimmed V and J ends, which lost 3 bases and 2 bases, there was a span of 14 bases. The germline V gene encodes CDR1 MNHEY and CDR2 SMNVEV (reference sequence).

The rearrangement links TRBV27 to TRBJ2-7; a possible D gene is TRBD1 (6 bases). CDR1 MNHEY and CDR2 SMNVEV come from the germline V gene (reference sequence). The CDR3 consists of 15 residues. Trimming removed 5 bases from V and 5 bases from J, with 19 bases in between. This CDR3 reads CASSPNTGLYNEQYF. CDR3 DNA: TGTGCCAGCAGTCCTAACACAGGGCTTTACAACGAGCAGTACTTC.

The chain carries TRBV27 and TRBJ1-6; a possible D gene is TRBD1 (5 bases). Germline V lookup: CDR1 MNHEY, CDR2 SMNVEV (reference sequence). Deletions cut 8 bases from V and 6 bases from J, with 11 bases between. This CDR3 spans 13 amino acids. The CDR3 sequence is CASRSRGNSPLHF. The CDR3 region has the DNA TGTGCCAGCCGGAGTAGGGGTAATTCACCCCTCCACTTT.

The rearrangement joins TRBV10-3 to TRBJ2-1, with 14 positions matching TRBD2. The CDR3 extends over 17 amino acids. The J segment lost 8 bases and the V segment lost 3 bases, leaving 9 bases of the junction unmatched. Germline V gene lookup returns CDR1 ENHRY and CDR2 SYGVKD. The CDR3, as DNA: TGTGCCATCAGTGAACCTGGGACTAGCGGGAGATCGGATGAGCAGTTCTTC. Protein: CAISEPGTSGRSDEQFF.

The chain is built from TRBV6-1 and TRBJ1-1, with 10 nucleotides matching TRBD1. The V gene's germline CDR1 is MNHNS and CDR2 SASEGT. V dropped 3 bases and J dropped 4; count of bases not matched to a gene: 8. The CDR3 consists of 16 residues. The CDR3: CASSDWDRGGSTEAFF. CDR3 DNA: TGTGCCAGCAGTGATTGGGACAGGGGAGGAAGCACTGAAGCTTTCTTT.

This chain joins TRBV27 and TRBJ1-4, with D uncertain. CDR3 size: 13 residues. The germline V gene encodes CDR1 MNHEY and CDR2 SMNVEV (reference sequence). The ends were cut back, 5 bases at V and 5 bases at J, with 9 bases in the middle. CDR3 nucleotide sequence: TGTGCCAGCAGTCCCCACAGAAATGAAAAACTGTTTTTT. Protein product: CASSPHRNEKLFF.

The V and J genes are TRBV7-8 and TRBJ2-2, with TRBD1 as a possible D gene (6 bases). The CDR3 length is 16 residues. Germline CDR1 is SGHVS and CDR2 is FQNEAQ. V gave up 2 bases and J gave up 0 bases, with 10 bases separating them. The CDR3 protein is CASSLTRDTNTGELFF. CDR3 nucleotide sequence: TGTGCCAGCAGCTTAACCCGGGACACGAACACCGGGGAGCTGTTTTTT.

The chain has TRBV3-1 (or the pseudogene TRBV3-2) and TRBJ2-5; TRBD1 matches at 9 bases. Germline trimming cut 1 base from V and 4 bases from J; bases unmatched to any gene: 7. CDR3 length equals 16 residues. Per the germline V gene, CDR1 is LGHDT and CDR2 is YNNKEL (reference sequence). The DNA for the CDR3 is TGTGCCAGCAGCCAAGGCGACAGGGGGATAGGAGAGACCCAGTACTTC. It specifies CASSQGDRGIGETQYF.

This chain connects TRBV5-6 to TRBJ1-2; 12 bases agree with TRBD1. Germline CDR1 and CDR2: SGHDT and YYEEEE. CDR3 length equals 15 residues. V gave up 4 bases and J gave up 4 bases; unmatched junction bases: 5. CDR3 in DNA: TGTGCCAGCAGCGGGACAGGGGGCGCTGGCTATGGCTACACCTTC. It yields the protein CASSGTGGAGYGYTF. The variable domain in full, with the rest retrieved from reference TRBV5-6 and TRBJ1-2, is DAGVTQSPTHLIKTRGQQVTLRCSPKSGHDTVSWYQQALGQGPQFIFQYYEEEERQRGNFPDRFSGHQFPNYSSELNVNALLLGDSALYLCASSGTGGAGYGYTFGSGTRLTVV.